This entry lists 3 T cell receptor beta chains sequenced from one sample in a study of shared T cell receptors in the human thymus. This table comes from immunoSEQ multiplex PCR, and its TCRdb copy is limited to in-frame clones, with some not included. Among roughly 500,000 clones listed, 75% to 80% were seen once. These records were also assigned to another study, of human thymus T cells.

Specimen: thymocytes. The receptor set was obtained from a boy under three years old with a congenital heart defect.

The chain recombines TRBV5-6 with TRBJ2-7; tentative D call: TRBD2 (5 bases). This CDR3 contains 18 residues. From germline, CDR1 is SGHDT and CDR2 YYEEEE. With 0 bases removed from V and 3 bases from J, the gap between germline ends came to 22 bases. The CDR3 nucleotides are TGTGCCAGCAGCTTGGGGGAGATCTACAGAGGATTTATCTACGAGCAGTACTTC. Its protein product is CASSLGEIYRGFIYEQYF.

The rearrangement joins TRBV7-3 to TRBJ2-7; tentative D call: TRBD2 (5 bases). Germline V lookup: CDR1 SGHTA, CDR2 FQGTGA. The CDR3 is 14 amino acids. Deletions cut 4 bases from V and 0 bases from J, with 10 bases between. This CDR3 reads CASSSGESSYEQYF. Here the CDR3 DNA reads TGTGCCAGCAGCTCCGGGGAGAGCTCCTACGAGCAGTACTTC.

V gene TRBV15 combines with J gene TRBJ2-7, with 8 bases that match TRBD1. Germline CDR1 reads LNHNV; CDR2 reads YYDKDF (reference sequence). CDR3 length equals 16 residues. Trimming removed 2 bases from V and 0 bases from J; junction bases left unmatched: 6. As DNA, the CDR3 is TGTGCCACCAGCAGACCGGGACAGGCGAGCTCCTACGAGCAGTACTTC. Translation gives CATSRPGQASSYEQYF.